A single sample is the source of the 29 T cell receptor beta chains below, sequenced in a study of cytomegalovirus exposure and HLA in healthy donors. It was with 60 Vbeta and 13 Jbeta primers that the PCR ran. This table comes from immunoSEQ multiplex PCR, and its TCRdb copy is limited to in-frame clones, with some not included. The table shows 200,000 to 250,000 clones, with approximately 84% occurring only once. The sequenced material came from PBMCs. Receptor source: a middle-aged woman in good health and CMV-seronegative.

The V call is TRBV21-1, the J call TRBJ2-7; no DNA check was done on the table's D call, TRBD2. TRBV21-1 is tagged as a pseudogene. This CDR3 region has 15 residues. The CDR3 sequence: CASSKARTSPYEQYF. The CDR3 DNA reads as TGTGCCAGCAGCAAAGCGCGGACTAGCCCCTACGAGCAGTACTTC.

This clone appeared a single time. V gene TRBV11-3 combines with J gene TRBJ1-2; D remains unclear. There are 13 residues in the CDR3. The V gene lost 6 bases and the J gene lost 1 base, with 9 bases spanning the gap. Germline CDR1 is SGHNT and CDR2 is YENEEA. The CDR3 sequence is CASSSEVNYGYTF. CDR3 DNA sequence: TGTGCCAGCAGTTCGGAGGTTAACTATGGCTACACCTTC.

CDR3 DNA: TGTGCCAGCAGCGTAGGGGTAGAAGCTTTCTTT. It codes for CASSVGVEAFF. The chain couples TRBV5-6 to TRBJ1-1, with D possibly being TRBD1 (5 bases). The V end was cut by 4 bases, the J end by 8 bases, with 9 bases between. The germline gives CDR1 SGHDT, CDR2 YYEEEE. This CDR3 is 11 amino acids long.

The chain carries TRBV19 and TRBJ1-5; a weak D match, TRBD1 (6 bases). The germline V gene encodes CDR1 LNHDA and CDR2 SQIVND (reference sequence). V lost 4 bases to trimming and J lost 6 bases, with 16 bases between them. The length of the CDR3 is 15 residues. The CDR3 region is CASSTGTRGGQPQHF. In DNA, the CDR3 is TGTGCCAGTAGTACCGGGACGAGAGGGGGTCAGCCCCAGCATTTT.

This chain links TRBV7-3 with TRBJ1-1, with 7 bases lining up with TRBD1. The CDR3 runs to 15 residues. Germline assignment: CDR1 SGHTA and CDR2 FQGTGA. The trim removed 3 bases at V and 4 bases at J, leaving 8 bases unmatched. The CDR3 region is CASSFKTGRFTEAFF. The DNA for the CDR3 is TGTGCCAGCAGCTTCAAGACAGGGCGATTCACTGAAGCTTTCTTT.

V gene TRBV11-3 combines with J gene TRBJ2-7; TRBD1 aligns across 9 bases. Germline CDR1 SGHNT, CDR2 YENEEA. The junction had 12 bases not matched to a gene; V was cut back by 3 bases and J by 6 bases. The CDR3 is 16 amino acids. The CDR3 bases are TGTGCCAGCAGCTTTAGCGCGGGACAGGGAGGATCCGAGCAGTACTTC. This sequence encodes CASSFSAGQGGSEQYF. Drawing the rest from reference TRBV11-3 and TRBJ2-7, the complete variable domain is EAGVVQSPRYKIIEKKQPVAFWCNPISGHNTLYWYLQNLGQGPELLIRYENEEAVDDSQLPKDRFSAERLKGVDSTLKIQPAELGDSAVYLCASSFSAGQGGSEQYFGPGTRLTVT.

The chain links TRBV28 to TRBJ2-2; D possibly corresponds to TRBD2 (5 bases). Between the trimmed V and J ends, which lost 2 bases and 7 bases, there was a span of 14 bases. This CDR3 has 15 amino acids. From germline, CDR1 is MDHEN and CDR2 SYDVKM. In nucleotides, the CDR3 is TGTGCCAGCAGTTTAAGAGGGTTCGCCAACGGGGAGCTGTTTTTT. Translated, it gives CASSLRGFANGELFF. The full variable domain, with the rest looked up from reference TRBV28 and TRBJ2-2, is DVKVTQSSRYLVKRTGEKVFLECVQDMDHENMFWYRQDPGLGLRLIYFSYDVKMKEKGDIPEGYSVSREKKERFSLILESASTNQTSMYLCASSLRGFANGELFFGEGSRLTVL.

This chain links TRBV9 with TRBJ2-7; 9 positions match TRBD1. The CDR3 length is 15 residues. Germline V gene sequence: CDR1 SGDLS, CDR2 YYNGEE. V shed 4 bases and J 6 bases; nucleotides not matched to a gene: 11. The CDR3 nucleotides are TGTGCCAGCAGCCCCTCGACAGGGGGTGCGGCCGAGCAGTACTTC. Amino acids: CASSPSTGGAAEQYF.

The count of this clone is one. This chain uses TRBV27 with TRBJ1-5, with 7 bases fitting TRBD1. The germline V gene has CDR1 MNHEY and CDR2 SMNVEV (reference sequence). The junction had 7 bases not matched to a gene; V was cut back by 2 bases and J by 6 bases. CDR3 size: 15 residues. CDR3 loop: CASSLKPGGIQPQHF. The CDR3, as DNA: TGTGCCAGCAGTTTAAAGCCAGGGGGGATTCAGCCCCAGCATTTT.

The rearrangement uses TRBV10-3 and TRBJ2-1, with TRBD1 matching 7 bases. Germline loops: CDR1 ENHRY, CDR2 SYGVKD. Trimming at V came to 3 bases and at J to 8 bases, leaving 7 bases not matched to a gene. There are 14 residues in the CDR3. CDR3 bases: TGTGCCATCAGTGACCAGGACAGGATAGATGAGCAGTTCTTC. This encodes CAISDQDRIDEQFF.

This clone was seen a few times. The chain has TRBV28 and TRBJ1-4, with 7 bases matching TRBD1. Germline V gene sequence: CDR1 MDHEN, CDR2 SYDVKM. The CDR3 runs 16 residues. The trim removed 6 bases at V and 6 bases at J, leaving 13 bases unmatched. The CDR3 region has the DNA TGTGCCAGCAGCCGCCCAGGGGGGCCGAGCCATGAAAAACTGTTTTTT. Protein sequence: CASSRPGGPSHEKLFF.

The CDR3 loop is CASSYEGDEQYF. The CDR3 DNA is TGTGCCAGCAGCTATGAGGGGGACGAGCAGTACTTC. The J gene is TRBJ2-7, the V gene TRBV11-3, with a weak D call TRBD1 (6 bases). The CDR3 is 12 residues long. Per the germline V gene, CDR1 is SGHNT and CDR2 is YENEEA. Trimming cost V 4 bases and J 5 bases, with 9 bases left between them.

Written as DNA, the CDR3 is TGTGCCAGCAGCTTTCGGCGGGGGTCTTACAATGAGCAGTTCTTC. Amino acid sequence: CASSFRRGSYNEQFF. The chain is built from TRBV7-2 and TRBJ2-1; TRBD2 aligns across 7 bases. Germline loops: CDR1 SGHTA, CDR2 FQGNSA. After removal of 3 bases from V and 4 bases from J, the junction contained 6 bases not matched to a gene. The CDR3 covers 15 residues.

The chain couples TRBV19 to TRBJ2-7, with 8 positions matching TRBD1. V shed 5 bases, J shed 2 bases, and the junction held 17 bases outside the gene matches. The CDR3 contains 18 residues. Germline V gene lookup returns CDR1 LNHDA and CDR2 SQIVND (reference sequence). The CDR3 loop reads CASSRSRSTGVAAYEQYF. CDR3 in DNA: TGTGCCAGTAGTCGATCCAGATCGACAGGGGTCGCAGCCTACGAGCAGTACTTC. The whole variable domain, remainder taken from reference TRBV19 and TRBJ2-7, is DGGITQSPKYLFRKEGQNVTLSCEQNLNHDAMYWYRQDPGQGLRLIYYSQIVNDFQKGDIAEGYSVSREKKESFPLTVTSAQKNPTAFYLCASSRSRSTGVAAYEQYFGPGTRLTVT.

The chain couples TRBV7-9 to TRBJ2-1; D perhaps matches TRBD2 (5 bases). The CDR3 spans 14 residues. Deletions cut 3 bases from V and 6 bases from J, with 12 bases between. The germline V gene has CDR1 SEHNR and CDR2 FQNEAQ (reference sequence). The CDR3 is CASSFGGTLNEQFF. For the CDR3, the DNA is TGTGCCAGCAGCTTCGGAGGTACCCTCAATGAGCAGTTCTTC.

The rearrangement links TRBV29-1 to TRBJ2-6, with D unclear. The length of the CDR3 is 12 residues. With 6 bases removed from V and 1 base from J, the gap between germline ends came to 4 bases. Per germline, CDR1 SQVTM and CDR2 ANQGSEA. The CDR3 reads CSVLSGANVLTF. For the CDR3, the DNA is TGCAGCGTCCTTTCTGGGGCCAACGTCCTGACTTTC.

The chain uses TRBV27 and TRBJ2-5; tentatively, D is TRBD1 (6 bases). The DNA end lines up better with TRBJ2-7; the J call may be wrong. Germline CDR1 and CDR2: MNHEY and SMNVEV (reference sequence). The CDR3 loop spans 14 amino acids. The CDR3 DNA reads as TGTGCCAGCAGCTATGGGGGCCCGAGCGACGAGCAGTACTTC. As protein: CASSYGGPSDEQYF.

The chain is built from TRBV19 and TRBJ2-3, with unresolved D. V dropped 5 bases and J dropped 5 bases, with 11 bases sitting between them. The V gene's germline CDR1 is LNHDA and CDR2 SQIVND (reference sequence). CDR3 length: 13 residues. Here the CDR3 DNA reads TGTGCCAGTAGTCCCGGAGTTGTAGATACGCAGTATTTT. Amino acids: CASSPGVVDTQYF.

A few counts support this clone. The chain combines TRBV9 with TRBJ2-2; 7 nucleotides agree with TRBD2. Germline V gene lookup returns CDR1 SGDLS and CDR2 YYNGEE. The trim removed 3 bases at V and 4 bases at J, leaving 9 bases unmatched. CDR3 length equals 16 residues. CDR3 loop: CASSASGGSGTGELFF. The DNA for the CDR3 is TGTGCCAGCAGCGCTTCCGGGGGGTCGGGCACCGGGGAGCTGTTTTTT.

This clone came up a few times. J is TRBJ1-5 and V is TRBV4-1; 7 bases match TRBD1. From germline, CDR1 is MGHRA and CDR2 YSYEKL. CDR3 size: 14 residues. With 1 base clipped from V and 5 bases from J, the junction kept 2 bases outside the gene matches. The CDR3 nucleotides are TGCGCCAGCAGCCAAGCCGACAGGGATCAGCCCCAGCATTTT. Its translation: CASSQADRDQPQHF.

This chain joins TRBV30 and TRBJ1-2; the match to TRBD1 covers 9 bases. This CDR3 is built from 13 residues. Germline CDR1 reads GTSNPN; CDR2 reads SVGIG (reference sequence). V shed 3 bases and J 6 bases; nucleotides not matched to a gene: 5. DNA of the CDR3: TGTGCCTGGAGCCAAAGGACAGGGGATGGCTACACCTTC. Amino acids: CAWSQRTGDGYTF.

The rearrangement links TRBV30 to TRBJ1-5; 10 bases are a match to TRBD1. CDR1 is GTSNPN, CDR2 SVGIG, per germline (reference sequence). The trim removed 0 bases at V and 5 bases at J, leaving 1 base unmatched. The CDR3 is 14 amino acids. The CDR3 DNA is TGTGCCTGGAGTGTAGGACAGGGGGATCAGCCCCAGCATTTT. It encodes CAWSVGQGDQPQHF.

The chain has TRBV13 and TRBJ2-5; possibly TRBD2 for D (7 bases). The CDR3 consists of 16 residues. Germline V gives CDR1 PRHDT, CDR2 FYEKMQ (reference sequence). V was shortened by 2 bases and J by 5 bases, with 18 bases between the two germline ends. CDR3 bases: TGTGCCAGCAGCTTATTCCTACGGGGGGCGAGGGAGACCCAGTACTTC. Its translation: CASSLFLRGARETQYF.

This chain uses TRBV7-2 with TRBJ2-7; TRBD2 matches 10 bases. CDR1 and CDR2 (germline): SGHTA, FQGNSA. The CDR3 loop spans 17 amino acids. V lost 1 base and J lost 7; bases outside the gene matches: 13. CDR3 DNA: TGTGCCAGCAGCTTAGAGCTAGCGGGGGCCTCTTGGATAGAGCAGTACTTC. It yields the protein CASSLELAGASWIEQYF.

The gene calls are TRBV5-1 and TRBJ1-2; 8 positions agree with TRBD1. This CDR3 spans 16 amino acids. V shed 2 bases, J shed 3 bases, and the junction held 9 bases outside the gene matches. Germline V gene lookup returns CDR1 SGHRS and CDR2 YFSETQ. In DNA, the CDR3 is TGCGCCAGCAGCTTACAACCGACAGGGGTGGACTATGGCTACACCTTC. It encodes CASSLQPTGVDYGYTF. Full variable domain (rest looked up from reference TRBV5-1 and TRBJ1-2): KAGVTQTPRYLIKTRGQQVTLSCSPISGHRSVSWYQQTPGQGLQFLFEYFSETQRNKGNFPGRFSGRQFSNSRSEMNVSTLELGDSALYLCASSLQPTGVDYGYTFGSGTRLTVV.

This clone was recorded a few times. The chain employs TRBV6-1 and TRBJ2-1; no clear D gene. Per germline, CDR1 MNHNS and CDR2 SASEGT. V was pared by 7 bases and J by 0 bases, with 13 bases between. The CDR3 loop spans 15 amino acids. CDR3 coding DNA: TGTGCCAGCACCTCTCGTAGGAGCTCCTACAATGAGCAGTTCTTC. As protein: CASTSRRSSYNEQFF.

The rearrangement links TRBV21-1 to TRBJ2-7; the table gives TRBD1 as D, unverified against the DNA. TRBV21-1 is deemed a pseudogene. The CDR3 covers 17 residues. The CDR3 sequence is CASSSHLKEGAPDEQYF. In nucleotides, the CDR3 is TGTGCCAGCAGCAGCCATCTCAAGGAGGGGGCCCCGGACGAGCAGTACTTC.

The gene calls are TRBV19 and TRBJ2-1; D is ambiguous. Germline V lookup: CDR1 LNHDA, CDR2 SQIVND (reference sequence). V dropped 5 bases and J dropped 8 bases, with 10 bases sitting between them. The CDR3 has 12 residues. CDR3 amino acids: CASSVTKDEQFF. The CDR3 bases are TGTGCCAGTAGTGTGACAAAGGATGAGCAGTTCTTC.

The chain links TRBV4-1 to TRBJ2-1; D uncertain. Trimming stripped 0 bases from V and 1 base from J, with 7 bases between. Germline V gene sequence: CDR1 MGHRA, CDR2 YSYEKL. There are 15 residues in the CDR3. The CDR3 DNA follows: TGCGCCAGCAGCCAAGATTTGGCATCCTACAATGAGCAGTTCTTC. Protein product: CASSQDLASYNEQFF.